The 23 T cell receptor beta chains presented below share a single source sample, sequenced in a study of identifying expanded T cells in peripheral blood. Here immunoSEQ multiplex PCR was the method, and the copy in TCRdb shows in-frame clones only, minus some. Seen here are around 130,000 clones, approximately 86% observed once, and the top ten hold roughly 8%. Source material: blood. The receptor set was obtained from a person aged 18 to 70 in good health.

This clone was detected only a few times. The V gene is TRBV5-1, the J gene TRBJ1-1; no definite D call. The CDR3 runs to 16 residues. CDR1 is SGHRS and CDR2 is YFSETQ in the germline V gene. V dropped 2 bases and J dropped 0 bases, with 14 bases sitting between them. The CDR3 DNA reads as TGCGCCAGCAGCTTTGGCGGGCCATTAATGAACACTGAAGCTTTCTTT. This encodes CASSFGGPLMNTEAFF.

The chain couples TRBV2 to TRBJ2-4; 7 bases match TRBD1. V lost 7 bases to trimming and J lost 0 bases; unmatched junction nucleotides: 6. Germline V gives CDR1 SNHLY, CDR2 FYNNEI. The CDR3 totals 15 residues. The chain's CDR3 is CASKPDRTAKNIQYF. The CDR3, as DNA: TGTGCCAGCAAGCCGGACAGGACAGCCAAAAACATTCAGTACTTC.

The chain recombines TRBV5-1 with TRBJ2-6; D is unresolved. Germline V lookup: CDR1 SGHRS, CDR2 YFSETQ. This CDR3 region has 16 residues. The V end lost 0 bases, the J end lost 0 bases, and 7 bases lay between the germline ends. CDR3: CASSLVRSSGANVLTF. CDR3 nucleotides: TGCGCCAGCAGCTTGGTGAGGAGCTCTGGGGCCAACGTCCTGACTTTC.

The chain couples TRBV2 to TRBJ1-1, with D unclear. Trimming shortened V by 2 bases and J by 1 base, and 8 bases separated the two germline ends. The CDR3 is 14 residues long. Germline CDR1 is SNHLY and CDR2 is FYNNEI. CDR3 amino acids: CASSESSKNTEAFF. As DNA, the CDR3 is TGTGCCAGCAGTGAATCCAGCAAGAACACTGAAGCTTTCTTT.

V is TRBV5-4 and J is TRBJ2-6; D gene unclear. In germline, CDR1 is SGHNT, CDR2 YYREEE (reference sequence). This CDR3 has 16 amino acids. The germline V and J ends were trimmed by 5 bases and 0 bases, with 12 bases remaining between them. The CDR3 reads CASRSGSNSGANVLTF. The CDR3 DNA follows: TGTGCCAGCAGGTCCGGGTCAAACTCTGGGGCCAACGTCCTGACTTTC.

The chain carries TRBV5-5 and TRBJ2-7; weak D call: TRBD1 (6 bases). V lost 1 base, J lost 1 base, and 24 bases lay in between. The germline CDR1 and CDR2 sequences are SGHKS and YYEKEE (reference sequence). The CDR3 has 19 amino acids. CDR3 sequence reads: CASSLRPRTGMGSSYEQYF. Here the CDR3 DNA reads TGTGCCAGCAGCTTGAGGCCCCGCACAGGGATGGGAAGTTCCTACGAGCAGTACTTC.

The gene calls are TRBV4-1 and TRBJ1-2; D possibly corresponds to TRBD1 (6 bases). V was clipped by 0 bases and J by 3 bases, with 11 bases between them. The CDR3 totals 15 residues. Per the germline V gene, CDR1 is MGHRA and CDR2 is YSYEKL. CDR3 sequence reads: CASSQETAGDYGYTF. The CDR3 region has the DNA TGCGCCAGCAGCCAAGAGACGGCAGGGGACTATGGCTACACCTTC.

V usage is TRBV19 and J usage is TRBJ1-2, with TRBD1 as a possible D gene (5 bases). There are 15 residues in the CDR3. V dropped 7 bases and J dropped 8 bases, with 23 bases sitting between them. CDR1 and CDR2 from the germline V gene are LNHDA and SQIVND (reference sequence). CDR3 DNA sequence: TGTGCCAGTACAGACTCGGGGACGAGGGTGTCGGGCTACACCTTC. This gives the protein CASTDSGTRVSGYTF.

This chain connects TRBV7-8 to TRBJ1-1; D not resolved. Trimming removed 2 bases at V and 1 base at J, with 5 bases between. Germline V gene data show CDR1 as SGHVS and CDR2 as FQNEAQ. The CDR3 sequence is 13 residues long. CDR3: CASSLSGNTEAFF. The CDR3 nucleotides are TGTGCCAGCAGCTTATCGGGGAACACTGAAGCTTTCTTT.

The rearrangement uses TRBV28 and TRBJ2-7; D not certain. Germline lookup yields CDR1 MDHEN and CDR2 SYDVKM. CDR3 length: 12 residues. V gave up 7 bases and J gave up 3 bases, with 10 bases separating them. The CDR3 nucleotides are TGTGCCAGCACTATCCCTCACTACGAGCAGTACTTC. Protein product: CASTIPHYEQYF.

The chain carries TRBV11-2 and TRBJ2-7; 10 nucleotides align to TRBD1. Trimming at V came to 5 bases and at J to 3 bases, leaving 10 bases not matched to a gene. From germline, CDR1 is SGHAT and CDR2 FQNNGV. This CDR3 has 16 amino acids. The CDR3: CASSPAGDRGGYEQYF. The DNA of the CDR3 is TGTGCCAGCAGCCCTGCGGGGGACAGGGGCGGCTACGAGCAGTACTTC.

Worth noting for this clone: The junction and the germline gene differ at one end; a read error may be behind it. V gene TRBV6-1 combines with J gene TRBJ1-2, with D uncertain. The CDR3 consists of 13 residues. CDR1 MNHNS and CDR2 SASEGT come from the germline V gene. The CDR3 spells CASSEAGGYGCTF. The DNA for the CDR3 is TGTGCCAGCAGTGAAGCTGGTGGCTATGGCTGCACCTTC.

This clone was detected once. The V gene is TRBV11-2, the J gene TRBJ1-5; 9 bases line up with TRBD1. Germline CDR1 reads SGHAT; CDR2 reads FQNNGV. There are 16 residues in the CDR3. The ends lost 3 bases at V and 1 base at J; junction bases unmatched: 4. The CDR3, as DNA: TGTGCCAGCAGCTTCGGTGGACAGGGGAGCAATCAGCCCCAGCATTTT. Protein sequence: CASSFGGQGSNQPQHF.

The rearrangement links TRBV11-2 to TRBJ1-1; D not resolved. The CDR3 runs to 13 residues. Germline V gene data show CDR1 as SGHAT and CDR2 as FQNNGV. V lost 1 base and J lost 1, with 4 bases in between. The DNA for the CDR3 is TGTGCCAGCAGCTTAGCAGAGAACACTGAAGCTTTCTTT. This codes for CASSLAENTEAFF.

The chain is built from TRBV28 and TRBJ1-3; no definite D call. The CDR3 has 14 amino acids. V lost 6 bases and J 0 bases, leaving 9 bases between the germline ends. The germline gives CDR1 MDHEN, CDR2 SYDVKM. Here the CDR3 DNA reads TGTGCCAGCAGGGACTCCTACTCTGGAAACACCATATATTTT. This translates into CASRDSYSGNTIYF.

The CDR3 protein is CASSLQGSFTDTQYF. The CDR3, as DNA: TGTGCCAGCAGTTTACAGGGCAGCTTCACAGATACGCAGTATTTT. The rearrangement links TRBV28 to TRBJ2-3, with a tentative D call TRBD1 (5 bases). The germline gives CDR1 MDHEN, CDR2 SYDVKM. CDR3 size: 15 residues. V shed 2 bases and J shed 2 bases, with 11 bases lying between them.

The CDR3 DNA is TGTGCCAGCAGCAAAATGGGGGGACAGGGGGTTGATGAGCAGTTCTTC. Protein product: CASSKMGGQGVDEQFF. This sequence joins TRBV11-3 and TRBJ2-1; TRBD1 agrees at 11 bases. Losses at the gene ends were 5 bases for V and 8 bases for J; bases not matched to a gene: 11. This CDR3 is 16 amino acids long. CDR1 and CDR2 (germline): SGHNT, YENEEA.

This clone was seen more than once but under ten times. The V gene is TRBV7-9, the J gene TRBJ2-5; D is uncertain. The CDR3 is 13 residues long. Per the germline V gene, CDR1 is SEHNR and CDR2 is FQNEAQ (reference sequence). V gave up 7 bases and J gave up 1 base, with 10 bases separating them. The CDR3 DNA is TGTGCCAGCAACGACTCGGGCCAAGAGACCCAGTACTTC. Its translation is CASNDSGQETQYF. The full variable domain, in which reference TRBV7-9 and TRBJ2-5 provide the parts outside the CDR3, is DTGVSQNPRHKITKRGQNVTFRCDPISEHNRLYWYRQTLGQGPEFLTYFQNEAQLEKSRLLSDRFSAERPKGSFSTLEIQRTEQGDSAMYLCASNDSGQETQYFGPGTRLLVL.

This chain connects TRBV5-1 to TRBJ2-1; 11 bases fit TRBD1. CDR1 is SGHRS and CDR2 is YFSETQ in the germline V gene. The CDR3 runs to 15 residues. Trimming took 4 bases from V and 9 from J; bases not matched to a gene: 9. Here the CDR3 DNA reads TGCGCCAGCAGCAACGGACAGGGGGCGCAGGGTGAGCAGTTCTTC. Translated, it gives CASSNGQGAQGEQFF.

The rearrangement uses TRBV19 and TRBJ2-1, with TRBD2 matching over 16 bases. Germline trimming cut 4 bases from V and 9 bases from J; bases unmatched to any gene: 6. Germline V gives CDR1 LNHDA, CDR2 SQIVND (reference sequence). The CDR3 consists of 16 residues. CDR3 region: CASSRGTSGRAREQFF. In DNA form, the CDR3 reads TGTGCCAGTAGTAGGGGGACTAGCGGGAGGGCCCGTGAGCAGTTCTTC.

The V call is TRBV11-2, the J call TRBJ2-3, with D uncertain. The CDR3 is made up of 13 amino acids. In germline, CDR1 is SGHAT, CDR2 FQNNGV. V lost 5 bases to trimming and J lost 6 bases, with 12 bases between them. In DNA form, the CDR3 reads TGTGCCAGCAGCCTTCAGAGTCTGGATACGCAGTATTTT. It specifies CASSLQSLDTQYF. The full variable domain, rest sourced from reference TRBV11-2 and TRBJ2-3, is EAGVAQSPRYKIIEKRQSVAFWCNPISGHATLYWYQQILGQGPKLLIQFQNNGVVDDSQLPKDRFSAERLKGVDSTLKIQPAKLEDSAVYLCASSLQSLDTQYFGPGTRLTVL.

The chain employs TRBV9 and TRBJ2-3, with D unclear. The CDR3 is 13 residues long. With 3 bases removed from V and 8 bases from J, the gap between germline ends came to 13 bases. Germline lookup yields CDR1 SGDLS and CDR2 YYNGEE. The CDR3 DNA follows: TGTGCCAGCAGCGACGACTGGCGTGGTACGCAGTATTTT. Translated, it gives CASSDDWRGTQYF. The variable domain in full, completed from reference TRBV9 and TRBJ2-3, reads DSGVTQTPKHLITATGQRVTLRCSPRSGDLSVYWYQQSLDQGLQFLIQYYNGEERAKGNILERFSAQQFPDLHSELNLSSLELGDSALYFCASSDDWRGTQYFGPGTRLTVL.

The chain carries TRBV6-5 and TRBJ2-3; D remains unclear. Between the trimmed V and J ends, which lost 0 bases and 6 bases, there was a span of 10 bases. The CDR3 contains 14 residues. Germline values: CDR1 MNHEY, CDR2 SVGAGI. The CDR3 bases are TGTGCCAGCAGTTACTCGGGCCCCCCCGATACGCAGTATTTT. Encoded protein: CASSYSGPPDTQYF.